The clone carrying this T cell receptor beta chain has ten or more counts. Its antigen is as yet unknown. A read error is possible here, since a much larger clone lies one base away. The data were taken from a study of neurological immune-mediated disorders. Regarding the study as a whole: No sharing of CDR3 amino acid sequences was observed among expanded clones across subjects, suggesting private repertoires in all groups.

Trimming removed 1 base at V and 3 bases at J, with 15 bases between. This CDR3 has 17 residues. CDR1 SGHAT and CDR2 FQNNGV come from the germline V gene. From 15-18 subjects, over 190 million TCR-beta sequences were obtained in each sequencing run. TCRdb ran MiXCR on the 5' RACE reads and lists one entry per CDR3 protein. The data show 30,000 to 50,000 distinct CDR3 sequences, with 7% to 8.5% seen just once and under 6.5% held by the top ten. The chain couples TRBV11-2 to TRBJ2-2, with D perhaps TRBD1 or TRBD2 (5 bases each). The clonotype originates from a man aged 45-65 years in good health. The sample was CD4+ T cells from blood. The CDR3 here is CASSLVTGGRDTGELFF. As DNA, the CDR3 is TGTGCCAGCAGCTTAGTCACAGGAGGAAGAGACACCGGGGAGCTGTTTTTT.